These T cell receptor beta chains were read from a single sample in a study of cytotoxic CD8 clonotypes in ibrutinib-treated CLL. Method: immunoSEQ multiplex PCR; TCRdb's copy keeps in-frame clones and lacks some. The sample carries 150,000 or so clones, around three quarters recorded once. The sequencing here drew on PBMCs, taken after 12 months of ibrutinib treatment. Receptors were obtained from a human donor with chronic lymphocytic leukemia. Both conserved end residues are part of each CDR3. The D gene is left open where the match is weak. Size is omitted from some rows. Given values are once, few, many or a class for expanded clones.

>NA|NA|TRBJ1-2|TRBV12-2
CASRSGPGGYTF
TGTGCAAGTCGCTCAGGACCAGGTGGCTACACCTTC
>NA|NA|TRBJ2-3|TRBV15
CATSRDVGGADTQYF
TGTGCCACCAGCAGAGATGTCGGGGGAGCAGATACGCAGTATTTT
>NA|TRBD1|TRBJ1-2|TRBV7-8
CASTPDRGFYGYTF
TGTGCCAGCACCCCGGACAGGGGGTTCTATGGCTACACCTTC
>NA|TRBD2|TRBJ2-1|TRBV7-9
CASSLGLAGGPLIEQFF
TGTGCCAGCAGCTTAGGACTAGCGGGAGGGCCCCTAATTGAGCAGTTCTTC
>NA|TRBD2|TRBJ2-7|TRBV15
CATKRTSGNYEQYF
TGTGCCACCAAGAGGACTAGCGGGAACTACGAGCAGTACTTC
>NA|NA|TRBJ2-1|TRBV5-4
CASSAGWRGTYNEQFF
TGTGCCAGCAGCGCCGGGTGGCGGGGCACCTACAATGAGCAGTTCTTC
>NA|TRBD1|TRBJ1-2|TRBV6-1
CASSTTGAGGYTF
TGTGCCAGCAGCACAACAGGGGCAGGCGGCTACACCTTC
>NA|TRBD1|TRBJ1-5|TRBV18
CASSPSTTGAGQPQHF
TGTGCCAGCTCACCGTCTACGACAGGGGCTGGACAGCCCCAGCATTTT
>NA|NA|TRBJ2-2|TRBV11-1
CASSAVFVGELFF
TGTGCCAGCAGTGCCGTGTTTGTGGGGGAGCTGTTTTTT
>NA|NA|TRBJ2-1|TRBV7-2
CASSASVYNEQFF
TGTGCCAGCAGCGCTAGCGTCTACAATGAGCAGTTCTTC
>NA|TRBD1|TRBJ2-3|TRBV5-1
CASTSTGGTDTQYF
TGCGCCAGCACTTCGACAGGGGGGACAGATACGCAGTATTTT
>NA|NA|TRBJ2-1|TRBV19
CASSITVHADNEQFF
TGTGCCAGTAGTATTACCGTGCACGCTGACAATGAGCAGTTCTTC
>NA|NA|TRBJ2-2|TRBV19
CASSWDGELFF
TGTGCCAGTAGTTGGGACGGGGAGCTGTTTTTT
>NA|NA|TRBJ2-3|TRBV6-5
CASSYRRRDTQYF
TGTGCCAGCAGTTACCGACGTCGAGATACGCAGTATTTT
>NA|NA|TRBJ1-5|TRBV4-1
CASSQWGANQPQHF
TGCGCCAGCAGCCAGTGGGGGGCAAATCAGCCCCAGCATTTT
>NA|TRBD1|TRBJ2-3|TRBV28
CASSEDRSTDTQYF
TGTGCCAGCAGTGAGGACAGGAGCACAGATACGCAGTATTTT
>NA|NA|TRBJ1-5|TRBV7-9
CASSLNSNQPQHF
TGTGCCAGCAGCTTAAACAGTAATCAGCCCCAGCATTTT
>NA|TRBD1|TRBJ2-7|TRBV7-3
CASSETGINEQYF
TGTGCCAGCAGTGAGACAGGGATTAATGAGCAGTACTTC
>NA|TRBD1|TRBJ1-1|TRBV18
CASSPQGATEAFF
TGTGCCAGCTCACCGCAGGGGGCGACTGAAGCTTTCTTT
>NA|NA|TRBJ1-2|TRBV9
CASSVGDIGLRGYTF
TGTGCCAGCAGCGTAGGGGACATCGGGCTACGTGGCTACACCTTC
>once|TRBD1|TRBJ1-4|TRBV15
CATSTGQGEEKLFF
TGTGCCACCAGCACTGGACAGGGTGAGGAAAAACTGTTTTTT
>NA|NA|TRBJ1-1|TRBV15
CATSRDLGNTEAFF
TGTGCCACCAGCAGAGATTTAGGGAACACTGAAGCTTTCTTT
>NA|NA|TRBJ2-3|TRBV7-3
CASSSDKAGAGTSTDTQYF
TGTGCCAGCAGCTCAGATAAAGCGGGTGCCGGGACGAGCACAGATACGCAGTATTTT
>NA|NA|TRBJ1-1|TRBV7-2
CASSVSQGNTEAFF
TGTGCCAGCAGCGTGTCACAGGGGAACACTGAAGCTTTCTTT
>NA|NA|TRBJ2-3|TRBV5-4
CASSLVRGLTDTQYF
TGTGCCAGCAGCTTGGTCCGGGGGCTTACAGATACGCAGTATTTT
>NA|NA|TRBJ1-1|TRBV5-4
CASSLAGLNQAFF
TGTGCCAGCAGCTTGGCAGGTCTTAATCAAGCTTTCTTT
>NA|TRBD1|TRBJ2-3|TRBV25-1
CARSGTGLLTDTQYF
TGTGCCCGATCCGGGACAGGACTTCTCACAGATACGCAGTATTTT
>NA|TRBD2|TRBJ2-3|TRBV4-3
CASSKGWTSGGSTDTQYF
TGCGCCAGCAGCAAGGGGTGGACTAGCGGGGGTAGCACAGATACGCAGTATTTT
>NA|TRBD2|TRBJ2-7|TRBV15
CAAGSGRADEQYF
TGTGCCGCGGGTAGCGGGAGGGCCGACGAGCAGTACTTC
>NA|NA|TRBJ2-1|TRBV7-2
CASSLGPIGNEQFF
TGTGCCAGCAGCTTAGGTCCTATCGGCAATGAGCAGTTCTTC
>NA|TRBD1|TRBJ1-2|TRBV7-8
CASSDPRTGGDTYGYTF
TGTGCCAGCAGCGACCCTCGGACAGGGGGCGATACTTATGGCTACACCTTC
>few|NA|TRBJ2-7|TRBV5-1
CASSLGDSSYEQYF
TGCGCCAGCAGCTTGGGCGACAGCTCCTACGAGCAGTACTTC
>NA|NA|TRBJ1-1|TRBV28
CASSLVRTEAFF
TGTGCCAGCAGTTTGGTCAGGACTGAAGCTTTCTTT
>NA|NA|TRBJ2-2|TRBV7-7
CASSLGQGGTGELFF
TGTGCTAGCAGCTTGGGTCAGGGAGGCACCGGGGAGCTGTTTTTT
>NA|TRBD1|TRBJ2-1|TRBV10-3
CAISNWGQGPYNEQFF
TGTGCCATCAGTAATTGGGGACAGGGGCCCTACAATGAGCAGTTCTTC
>NA|NA|TRBJ2-4|TRBV9
CASSVVPGKVNIQYF
TGTGCCAGCAGCGTAGTTCCGGGGAAGGTTAACATTCAGTACTTC
>once|NA|TRBJ1-4|TRBV27
CASRWTIGHEKLFF
TGTGCCAGCAGGTGGACGATCGGGCATGAAAAACTGTTTTTT
>NA|NA|TRBJ2-5|TRBV19
CASSFSGAETQYF
TGTGCCAGTAGTTTTAGTGGGGCGGAGACCCAGTACTTC
>NA|NA|TRBJ2-3|TRBV7-3
CASSPGAVRSTDTQYF
TGTGCCAGCAGCCCCGGTGCGGTACGAAGCACAGATACGCAGTATTTT
>NA|TRBD1|TRBJ1-5|TRBV27
CASSPQGPRSNQPQHF
TGTGCCAGCAGTCCACAGGGGCCACGTAGCAATCAGCCCCAGCATTTT
>NA|NA|TRBJ1-1|TRBV30
CAWSARVTVRAFF
TGTGCCTGGAGTGCCAGGGTGACGGTACGAGCTTTCTTT